Below, 25 T cell receptor beta chains from the same sample are listed, as sequenced in a study of human T cells and chemical hapten exposure. As for time point: patch test 1, 2 weeks after DPC sensitization. Described treatment: therapeutic diphenylcyclopropenone sensitization with weekly scalp DPC. TCRdb redid the calling of the RACE reads with MiXCR, one entry per CDR3 protein. The repertoire consists of 300,000 to 400,000 distinct CDR3 sequences, with around 6.9% occurring once and the leading ten covering less than 10%. The sequencing here drew on whole blood, taken in connection with sensitization to the hapten diphenylcyclopropenone (DPC). These receptors were obtained from a woman younger than 35 with alopecia areata. Some clones in this sample may be carry-over from other donors' samples.

The chain joins TRBV14 to TRBJ2-5; D gene ambiguous. V was trimmed by 3 bases and J by 0 bases, leaving 8 bases between them. The CDR3 totals 14 residues. CDR1 and CDR2 from the germline V gene are SGHDN and FVKESK. The CDR3 DNA is TGTGCCAGCAGCCAGACTCAGTACCAAGAGACCCAGTACTTC. Translation gives CASSQTQYQETQYF.

Many counts were recorded for this clonotype. The rearrangement joins TRBV10-3 to TRBJ2-7; unclear D gene. The CDR3 contains 13 residues. Per the germline V gene, CDR1 is ENHRY and CDR2 is SYGVKD. V lost 2 bases to trimming and J lost 2 bases, with 7 bases between them. As DNA, the CDR3 is TGTGCCATCAGTGAGGGTTCTACCTACGAGCAGTACTTC. This codes for CAISEGSTYEQYF.

This clonotype has ten or more counts. The chain is built from TRBV28 and TRBJ2-5, with D perhaps TRBD1 (6 bases). The germline V gene has CDR1 MDHEN and CDR2 SYDVKM. This CDR3 is built from 13 residues. The V end was cut by 4 bases, the J end by 3 bases, with 9 bases between. CDR3 coding DNA: TGTGCCAGCAGTTCGGGACATGAAGAGACCCAGTACTTC. It codes for CASSSGHEETQYF.

This clonotype occurred a few times. V is TRBV7-8 and J is TRBJ1-5, with 8 bases lining up with TRBD1. The length of the CDR3 is 19 residues. Germline V gives CDR1 SGHVS, CDR2 FQNEAQ. V lost 4 bases, J lost 0 bases, and 14 bases stayed unmatched. DNA of the CDR3: TGTGCCAGCAGCTCGCCCCTGGACAGGGTGAGAGGTAGCAATCAGCCCCAGCATTTT. As protein: CASSSPLDRVRGSNQPQHF.

This chain links TRBV20-1 with TRBJ2-1; D call uncertain. Trimming took off 5 bases at V and 3 bases at J, with 20 bases between the two ends. Germline V gene lookup returns CDR1 DFQATT and CDR2 SNEGSKA (reference sequence). This CDR3 contains 16 residues. In DNA form, the CDR3 reads TGCAGTGCTTCCCGACCCTCCCAACTTTTCTACAATGAGCAGTTCTTC. Translation: CSASRPSQLFYNEQFF.

The J gene is TRBJ1-3, the V gene TRBV4-3; D unresolved. This CDR3 is 15 amino acids long. Trimming removed 1 base at V and 0 bases at J, with 7 bases between. CDR1 is LGHNA and CDR2 is YSLEER in the germline V gene. This CDR3 reads CASSQVVSSGNTIYF. The DNA for the CDR3 is TGCGCCAGCAGCCAAGTGGTGAGCTCTGGAAACACCATATATTTT.

The CDR3 here is CASDIAGGITDTQYF. CDR3 nucleotide sequence: TGTGCTAGTGACATAGCGGGGGGCATCACAGATACGCAGTATTTT. This chain links TRBV12-5 with TRBJ2-3; 10 nucleotides align to TRBD2. CDR3 length: 15 amino acids. Germline V CDR1 and CDR2: LGHNT, FRNRAP. After removal of 7 bases from V and 2 bases from J, the junction contained 6 bases not matched to a gene.

This clonotype was counted ten times or more. This chain joins TRBV7-2 and TRBJ2-3; 12 bases are a match to TRBD2. The V gene end was trimmed by 5 bases and the J gene end by 6 bases; junction bases not matched to a gene: 9. Per the germline V gene, CDR1 is SGHTA and CDR2 is FQGNSA. This CDR3 comprises 16 residues. CDR3 in DNA: TGTGCCAGCAGCCTCGCTAGCGGGGGGGCAGGGGATACGCAGTATTTT. It specifies CASSLASGGAGDTQYF.

The V gene is TRBV5-1, the J gene TRBJ2-3; no firm D call. The CDR3 runs to 15 residues. Trimming took off 3 bases at V and 4 bases at J, with 15 bases between the two ends. From germline, CDR1 is SGHRS and CDR2 YFSETQ. This CDR3 is CASSSMNAPADTQYF. Written as DNA, the CDR3 is TGCGCCAGCAGCTCAATGAACGCTCCAGCAGATACGCAGTATTTT.

The gene calls are TRBV7-9 and TRBJ2-5; the D is unclear. V lost 0 bases, J lost 0 bases, and 11 bases lay in between. The CDR3 consists of 16 residues. Germline CDR1 reads SEHNR; CDR2 reads FQNEAQ (reference sequence). The CDR3 reads CASSLAPLAYQETQYF. The CDR3 nucleotides read TGTGCCAGCAGCTTAGCTCCCCTTGCGTACCAAGAGACCCAGTACTTC.

V gene TRBV3-1 combines with J gene TRBJ2-1; 12 bases line up with TRBD2. This CDR3 is built from 18 residues. The V segment lost 0 bases and the J segment 8 bases; nucleotides outside the gene matches: 11. Germline CDR1 and CDR2: LGHDT and YNNKEL (reference sequence). The DNA for the CDR3 is TGTGCCAGCAGCCAAGATGTGACTAGCGGGGGTAATTTCGATGAGCAGTTCTTC. This translates into CASSQDVTSGGNFDEQFF.

Ten or more counts support this clonotype. The chain carries TRBV12-3 or TRBV12-4 and TRBJ2-1; no firm D call. Between the trimmed V and J ends, which lost 5 bases and 12 bases, there was a span of 14 bases. The CDR3 sequence is 12 residues long. For the CDR3, the DNA is TGTGCCAGCAGTCCCAATTTCACGGGGCAGTTCTTC. Translated, it gives CASSPNFTGQFF.

This clonotype has only a few counts. The J gene is TRBJ2-3, the V gene TRBV2; D call uncertain. CDR3 length: 12 amino acids. The germline gives CDR1 SNHLY, CDR2 FYNNEI. V lost 7 bases, J lost 2 bases, and 7 bases lay in between. Written as DNA, the CDR3 is TGTGCCAGCATTGCCTACACAGATACGCAGTATTTT. Its protein is CASIAYTDTQYF.

This clonotype was detected many times. CDR3 DNA sequence: TGCGCCAGCAGCTTGGAGACAGGGAAGGATACGCAGTATTTT. It is translated as CASSLETGKDTQYF. The V gene is TRBV5-1, the J gene TRBJ2-3; 7 nucleotides line up with TRBD1. CDR1 SGHRS and CDR2 YFSETQ come from the germline V gene. CDR3 length equals 14 residues. The V segment lost 0 bases and the J segment 6 bases; nucleotides outside the gene matches: 4.

This clonotype occurred many times. The chain employs TRBV4-2 and TRBJ2-7; 11 positions match TRBD2. The J segment lost 0 bases and the V segment lost 1 base, leaving 2 bases of the junction unmatched. This CDR3 has 16 residues. Germline values: CDR1 LGHNA, CDR2 YNFKEQ. CDR3 amino acids: CASSQASGGSSYEQYF. DNA of the CDR3: TGTGCCAGCAGCCAAGCTAGCGGGGGGAGCTCCTACGAGCAGTACTTC.

The chain carries TRBV4-2 and TRBJ2-7; TRBD1 aligns across 8 bases. The CDR3 length is 16 residues. With 1 base clipped from V and 4 bases from J, the junction kept 9 bases outside the gene matches. Looked up from germline, CDR1 is LGHNA and CDR2 is YNFKEQ. CDR3 sequence: CASSQGPGQEAYEQYF. In DNA, the CDR3 is TGTGCCAGCAGCCAAGGACCGGGACAGGAAGCGTACGAGCAGTACTTC.

This clonotype was detected many times. This chain links TRBV5-1 with TRBJ2-6, with D unresolved. The CDR3 is made up of 16 amino acids. In germline, CDR1 is SGHRS, CDR2 YFSETQ. Trimming removed 4 bases at V and 0 bases at J, with 11 bases between. The CDR3 is CASSLGFTSGANVLTF. CDR3 nucleotides: TGCGCCAGCAGCCTGGGATTCACCTCTGGGGCCAACGTCCTGACTTTC.

V gene TRBV4-3 combines with J gene TRBJ1-6, with TRBD1 matching over 8 bases. The ends lost 3 bases at V and 10 bases at J; junction bases unmatched: 5. Germline V gene lookup returns CDR1 LGHNA and CDR2 YSLEER. The CDR3 runs to 14 residues. The CDR3 region has the DNA TGCGCCAGCAGCCAGGACAGGGTACAATCACCCCTCCACTTT. This gives the protein CASSQDRVQSPLHF.

This clonotype was counted at least ten times. The chain recombines TRBV27 with TRBJ2-6, with TRBD1 matching over 10 bases. The V and J ends lost 5 bases and 4 bases, in that order; junction bases with no gene match: 14. The CDR3 has 19 amino acids. CDR1 and CDR2 (germline): MNHEY, SMNVEV (reference sequence). The CDR3 region is CASSRFALDRGLGANVLTF. The CDR3 region has the DNA TGTGCCAGCAGTCGATTCGCCCTAGACAGGGGGCTCGGGGCCAACGTCCTGACTTTC.

The chain carries TRBV6-5 and TRBJ2-4, with 7 bases lining up with TRBD2. CDR1 is MNHEY, CDR2 SVGAGI, per germline. V dropped 6 bases and J dropped 8; count of bases not matched to a gene: 4. The CDR3 runs 12 residues. For the CDR3, the DNA is TGTGCCAGCAGGGGGGGGAGGTACATTCAGTACTTC. Protein: CASRGGRYIQYF.

This clonotype was observed at least ten times. CDR3 sequence reads: CSAELAITYNEQFF. DNA of the CDR3: TGCAGTGCTGAACTAGCTATAACCTACAATGAGCAGTTCTTC. The V gene is TRBV20-1, the J gene TRBJ2-1; a possible D gene is TRBD2 (6 bases). This CDR3 comprises 14 residues. Germline V gene sequence: CDR1 DFQATT, CDR2 SNEGSKA (reference sequence). V lost 5 bases, J lost 2 bases, and 13 bases lay in between.

The chain joins TRBV28 to TRBJ1-6, with unresolved D. This CDR3 has 15 residues. Germline CDR1 and CDR2: MDHEN and SYDVKM. V was clipped by 2 bases and J by 5 bases, with 10 bases between them. The CDR3 DNA is TGTGCCAGCAGTTTAGAGGGATTCCATAATTCACCCCTCCACTTT. Translating it yields CASSLEGFHNSPLHF.

The V call is TRBV7-2, the J call TRBJ1-1, with a weak D call TRBD1 (6 bases). With 5 bases removed from V and 0 bases from J, the gap between germline ends came to 10 bases. Per germline, CDR1 SGHTA and CDR2 FQGNSA. The CDR3 loop spans 14 amino acids. The CDR3 DNA sequence: TGTGCCAGCAGCCGCAGGGGCCTGAACACTGAAGCTTTCTTT. Its protein is CASSRRGLNTEAFF.

This clonotype was recorded at least ten times. The chain is built from TRBV6-2 or TRBV6-3 and TRBJ2-3, with TRBD2 matching over 7 bases. The CDR3 runs 14 residues. Per germline, CDR1 MNHEY and CDR2 SVGEGT. V shed 5 bases, J shed 2 bases, and the junction held 4 bases outside the gene matches. This CDR3 reads CASSAGDLTDTQYF. CDR3 DNA: TGTGCCAGCAGTGCGGGGGACCTCACAGATACGCAGTATTTT.

This clonotype was counted a few times. The chain employs TRBV12-3 or TRBV12-4 and TRBJ1-4; weak D call: TRBD1 (6 bases). The germline V and J ends were trimmed by 6 bases and 4 bases, with 12 bases remaining between them. This CDR3 spans 14 amino acids. The CDR3 DNA reads TGTGCCAGCAGCACACAGGGTAATAATGAAAAACTGTTTTTT. It encodes CASSTQGNNEKLFF.